Listed below are T cell receptor beta chains from one sample, sequenced in a study of blood T cell repertoires in COVID-19. Some clones are missing from TCRdb's copy, which holds only in-frame ones; the method was immunoSEQ multiplex PCR. The data show 150,000 to 180,000 clones, 80% to 90% seen once. Sequenced sample: peripheral blood. These receptors originate from a woman in her fifties or sixties with acute or convalescent COVID-19. Each CDR3 is given with its conserved first and last residue. The order of the fields is CDR3 protein, CDR3 DNA, clone size, V gene, J gene, D gene. D genes are given only for firm matches. A row's size may be missing; if present it is once, few, many or a size class.

CDR3aa: CSVDRQVYSNQPQHF
CDR3nt: TGCAGCGTAGACCGACAAGTTTATAGCAATCAGCCCCAGCATTTT
abundance: -
v_gene: TRBV29-1
j_gene: TRBJ1-5
d_gene: -

CDR3aa: CASSSDSLEKLFF
CDR3nt: TGTGCCAGCAGCTCGGACAGCCTTGAAAAACTGTTTTTT
abundance: -
v_gene: TRBV5-5
j_gene: TRBJ1-4
d_gene: -

CDR3aa: CASRGSMGTQYF
CDR3nt: TGTGCCAGCAGAGGGAGTATGGGGACGCAGTATTTT
abundance: -
v_gene: TRBV28
j_gene: TRBJ2-3
d_gene: -

CDR3aa: CASRDRGQETQYF
CDR3nt: TGTGCCAGTAGAGACAGGGGTCAAGAGACCCAGTACTTC
abundance: once
v_gene: TRBV19
j_gene: TRBJ2-5
d_gene: TRBD1

CDR3aa: CASSARGQGETQYF
CDR3nt: TGCGCCAGCAGCGCAAGAGGACAGGGCGAGACCCAGTACTTC
abundance: -
v_gene: TRBV5-1
j_gene: TRBJ2-5
d_gene: TRBD1

CDR3aa: CASSQADRDEPEAFF
CDR3nt: TGTGCCAGCAGCCAAGCGGACAGGGATGAGCCTGAAGCTTTCTTT
abundance: few
v_gene: TRBV4-2
j_gene: TRBJ1-1
d_gene: TRBD1

CDR3aa: CATSRDSPTSGNTIYF
CDR3nt: TGTGCCACCAGCAGAGATAGCCCTACCTCTGGAAACACCATATATTTT
abundance: -
v_gene: TRBV15
j_gene: TRBJ1-3
d_gene: -

CDR3aa: CSVEEGHGYTF
CDR3nt: TGCAGCGTTGAAGAGGGGCATGGCTACACCTTC
abundance: -
v_gene: TRBV29-1
j_gene: TRBJ1-2
d_gene: -

CDR3aa: CASSSPLGNTIYF
CDR3nt: TGTGCCAGCAGCTCCCCCCTAGGAAACACCATATATTTT
abundance: -
v_gene: TRBV13
j_gene: TRBJ1-3
d_gene: -

CDR3aa: CASSDYYNEQFF
CDR3nt: TGTGCCAGCAGCGACTATTACAATGAGCAGTTCTTC
abundance: -
v_gene: TRBV28
j_gene: TRBJ2-1
d_gene: -

CDR3aa: CASSPPGAYEQYF
CDR3nt: TGTGCCAGTAGTCCGCCTGGGGCATACGAGCAGTACTTC
abundance: few
v_gene: TRBV19
j_gene: TRBJ2-7
d_gene: -

CDR3aa: CASRQEGLYEQYF
CDR3nt: TGTGCCAGCAGACAAGAGGGTCTCTACGAGCAGTACTTC
abundance: -
v_gene: TRBV28
j_gene: TRBJ2-7
d_gene: -

CDR3aa: CAISEGPWETQYF
CDR3nt: TGTGCCATCAGTGAGGGGCCGTGGGAGACCCAGTACTTC
abundance: -
v_gene: TRBV10-3
j_gene: TRBJ2-5
d_gene: -

CDR3aa: CASSSRLAGGNSYEQYF
CDR3nt: TGTGCCAGTAGTAGTAGACTAGCGGGAGGAAACTCCTACGAGCAGTACTTC
abundance: -
v_gene: TRBV19
j_gene: TRBJ2-7
d_gene: TRBD2

CDR3aa: CASSATGGMSSGNTIYF
CDR3nt: TGTGCCAGCAGTGCGACAGGGGGCATGAGTTCTGGAAACACCATATATTTT
abundance: -
v_gene: TRBV9
j_gene: TRBJ1-3
d_gene: TRBD1

CDR3aa: CASSPPEKTQYF
CDR3nt: TGTGCCAGCAGCCCCCCCGAGAAGACCCAGTACTTC
abundance: -
v_gene: TRBV7-8
j_gene: TRBJ2-5
d_gene: -

CDR3aa: CSAEGQGGTEAFF
CDR3nt: TGCAGCGCTGAGGGACAGGGAGGCACTGAAGCTTTCTTT
abundance: once
v_gene: TRBV29-1
j_gene: TRBJ1-1
d_gene: TRBD1

CDR3aa: CASSFRDEQYF
CDR3nt: TGTGCCAGCAGTTTCCGAGACGAGCAGTACTTC
abundance: -
v_gene: TRBV6-5
j_gene: TRBJ2-7
d_gene: -

CDR3aa: CASSQETGGGYTF
CDR3nt: TGTGCCAGCTCACAAGAGACAGGGGGAGGCTACACCTTC
abundance: -
v_gene: TRBV18
j_gene: TRBJ1-2
d_gene: TRBD1

CDR3aa: CASSFADTDTQYF
CDR3nt: TGTGCCAGCAGCTTTGCGGACACAGATACGCAGTATTTT
abundance: -
v_gene: TRBV5-6
j_gene: TRBJ2-3
d_gene: -

CDR3aa: CASSLDSYYGYTF
CDR3nt: TGTGCCAGCAGCTTGGACAGCTACTATGGCTACACCTTC
abundance: many
v_gene: TRBV5-6
j_gene: TRBJ1-2
d_gene: -

CDR3aa: CASSYYRGISGNTIYF
CDR3nt: TGTGCCAGCAGCTACTACAGGGGGATCTCTGGAAACACCATATATTTT
abundance: -
v_gene: TRBV2
j_gene: TRBJ1-3
d_gene: TRBD1

CDR3aa: CASMGDRSYEQYF
CDR3nt: TGTGCCAGCATGGGGGACAGGTCCTACGAGCAGTACTTC
abundance: -
v_gene: TRBV6-5
j_gene: TRBJ2-7
d_gene: TRBD1

CDR3aa: CATSEGANTEAFF
CDR3nt: TGTGCCACCAGCGAGGGGGCGAACACTGAAGCTTTCTTT
abundance: -
v_gene: TRBV15
j_gene: TRBJ1-1
d_gene: TRBD1

CDR3aa: CASSNQGAWLNEQFF
CDR3nt: TGTGCCAGCAGCAACCAGGGGGCCTGGCTCAATGAGCAGTTCTTC
abundance: -
v_gene: TRBV6-5
j_gene: TRBJ2-1
d_gene: TRBD1

CDR3aa: CASSGTGSFLLF
CDR3nt: TGTGCCAGCAGTGGGACAGGGTCCTTTCTCCTCTTC
abundance: few
v_gene: TRBV2
j_gene: TRBJ2-7
d_gene: TRBD1

CDR3aa: CASSSHAGTEAFF
CDR3nt: TGTGCCAGCAGCTCGCACGCAGGGACTGAAGCTTTCTTT
abundance: -
v_gene: TRBV7-2
j_gene: TRBJ1-1
d_gene: -

CDR3aa: CASLVGDRDFRSPLHF
CDR3nt: TGTGCCAGCCTAGTCGGCGACAGGGATTTTCGCTCACCCCTCCACTTT
abundance: -
v_gene: TRBV6-6
j_gene: TRBJ1-6
d_gene: TRBD1

CDR3aa: CASSARQGYNQPQHF
CDR3nt: TGTGCCAGTAGTGCCCGACAGGGTTACAATCAGCCCCAGCATTTT
abundance: few
v_gene: TRBV19
j_gene: TRBJ1-5
d_gene: TRBD1

CDR3aa: CASSGQGATYNEQFF
CDR3nt: TGTGCCAGCAGCGGACAGGGGGCAACGTACAATGAGCAGTTCTTC
abundance: -
v_gene: TRBV9
j_gene: TRBJ2-1
d_gene: TRBD1

CDR3aa: CASGTGLNTEAFF
CDR3nt: TGTGCCAGCGGGACAGGGCTGAACACTGAAGCTTTCTTT
abundance: -
v_gene: TRBV19
j_gene: TRBJ1-1
d_gene: TRBD1